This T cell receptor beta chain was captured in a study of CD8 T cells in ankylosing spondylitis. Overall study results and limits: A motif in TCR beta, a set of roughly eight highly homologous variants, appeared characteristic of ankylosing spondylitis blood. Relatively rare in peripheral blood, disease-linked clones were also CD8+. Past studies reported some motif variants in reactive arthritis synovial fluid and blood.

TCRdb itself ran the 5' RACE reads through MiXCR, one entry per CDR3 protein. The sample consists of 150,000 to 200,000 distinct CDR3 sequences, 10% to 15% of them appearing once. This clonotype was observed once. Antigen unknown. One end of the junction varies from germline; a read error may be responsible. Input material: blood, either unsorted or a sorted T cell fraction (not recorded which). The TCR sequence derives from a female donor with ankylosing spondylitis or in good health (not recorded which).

The chain's CDR3 is CASMGDGTATIEKLFF. Here the CDR3 DNA reads TGTGCCAGCATGGGGGACGGGACAGCAACTATTGAAAAACTGTTTTTT. The chain uses TRBV27 and TRBJ1-4, with 7 bases aligning to TRBD1. The CDR3 totals 16 residues. Looked up from germline, CDR1 is MNHEY and CDR2 is SMNVEV (reference sequence). The whole variable domain, filled in from reference TRBV27 and TRBJ1-4, reads EAQVTQNPRYLITVTGKKLTVTCSQNMNHEYMSWYRQDPGLGLRQIYYSMNVEVTDKGDVPEGYKVSRKEKRNFPLILESPSPNQTSLYFCASMGDGTATIEKLFFGSGTQLSVL.